Shown below are 3 T cell receptor beta chains from a single sample sequenced in a study of blood T cell repertoires in COVID-19. Only in-frame clones appear in the TCRdb table, and some are missing; sequencing was by immunoSEQ multiplex PCR. The data hold 250,000 to 300,000 clones, with about 85% observed a single time. Sequencing was done on a sample of peripheral blood. These receptors all come from a man between 60 and 70 years old with acute or convalescent COVID-19.

This clone turned up a few times. The rearrangement joins TRBV6-1 to TRBJ1-2, with D unclear. Germline V gene lookup returns CDR1 MNHNS and CDR2 SASEGT. Trimming took off 1 base at V and 8 bases at J, with 5 bases between the two ends. CDR3 length: 11 amino acids. CDR3 residues: CASSEEPGYTF. CDR3 in DNA: TGTGCCAGCAGTGAAGAGCCAGGCTACACCTTC.

This chain joins TRBV28 and TRBJ1-1; D remains unclear. The CDR3 spans 15 residues. Trimming removed 7 bases from V and 8 bases from J, with 23 bases in between. Germline V gives CDR1 MDHEN, CDR2 SYDVKM. The CDR3, as DNA: TGTGCCAGCAATCCAGACTGGGGTGGCGGGCGGGAAGCTTTCTTT. It is translated as CASNPDWGGGREAFF.

The chain employs TRBV5-6 and TRBJ2-1; maybe TRBD2 (6 bases). Germline V gene sequence: CDR1 SGHDT, CDR2 YYEEEE. Trimming cost V 7 bases and J 4 bases, with 12 bases left between them. The CDR3 is made up of 13 amino acids. CDR3 region: CASRLAGYNEQFF. The CDR3 DNA is TGTGCCAGCCGACTGGCGGGGTACAATGAGCAGTTCTTC.